These 31 T cell receptor beta chains came from one sample sequenced in a study of blood T cell repertoires in COVID-19. Generated by immunoSEQ multiplex PCR, the TCRdb table keeps only in-frame clones and is missing some. The table lists about 400,000 clones, around 89% of them singletons. The sequenced material came from peripheral blood. All receptors derive from a man aged 40-55 years with acute or convalescent COVID-19.

The chain uses TRBV7-6 and TRBJ2-5; 7 positions match TRBD1. V dropped 2 bases and J dropped 9; count of bases not matched to a gene: 9. Germline loops: CDR1 SGHVS, CDR2 FNYEAQ. There are 14 residues in the CDR3. The CDR3 region has the DNA TGTGCCAGCAGCTTAAATAGGGACAGTTCTCCCCAGTACTTC. Its protein is CASSLNRDSSPQYF.

This rearrangement joins TRBV6-1 to TRBJ1-2, with D uncertain. CDR1 is MNHNS and CDR2 is SASEGT in the germline V gene. Between the trimmed V and J ends, which lost 2 bases and 2 bases, there was a span of 9 bases. This CDR3 region has 14 residues. In DNA form, the CDR3 reads TGTGCCAGCAGTGAAACGGGGATAAACTATGGCTACACCTTC. It yields the protein CASSETGINYGYTF.

The chain combines TRBV5-4 with TRBJ1-2; D is unclear. The germline V gene encodes CDR1 SGHNT and CDR2 YYREEE (reference sequence). Trimming cost V 0 bases and J 8 bases, with 11 bases left between them. The CDR3 contains 13 residues. In nucleotides, the CDR3 is TGTGCCAGCAGCTTGGCCGAGATTTCCGGCTACACCTTC. It translates to CASSLAEISGYTF.

V is TRBV5-6 and J is TRBJ2-2; no firm D call. Germline loops: CDR1 SGHDT, CDR2 YYEEEE. The CDR3 totals 13 residues. The V end was cut by 2 bases, the J end by 5 bases, with 7 bases between. CDR3 region: CASSFGSTGELFF. In DNA, the CDR3 is TGTGCCAGCAGCTTCGGGTCAACCGGGGAGCTGTTTTTT.

The table lists this clone with a few counts. This chain joins TRBV10-3 and TRBJ1-5; D remains unclear. V was clipped by 10 bases and J by 0 bases, with 10 bases between them. There are 13 residues in the CDR3. Germline lookup yields CDR1 ENHRY and CDR2 SYGVKD. The CDR3 is CATAADSNQPQHF. Here the CDR3 DNA reads TGTGCCACCGCGGCGGATAGCAATCAGCCCCAGCATTTT.

This clone was observed once. The chain uses TRBV25-1 and TRBJ2-1, with 7 bases aligning to TRBD2. CDR1 and CDR2 from the germline V gene are MGHDK and SYGVNS. V gave up 3 bases and J gave up 8 bases; unmatched junction bases: 13. The CDR3 contains 16 residues. This chain's CDR3 is CASSDLGSGTVYEQFF. Written as DNA, the CDR3 is TGTGCCAGCAGTGATTTAGGCAGCGGGACGGTATATGAGCAGTTCTTC.

The gene calls are TRBV6-6 and TRBJ1-6; a weak D match, TRBD1 (5 bases). Germline V gives CDR1 MNHNY, CDR2 SVGAGI (reference sequence). The V and J ends lost 2 bases and 6 bases respectively, with 11 bases between them. CDR3 length: 15 residues. The CDR3 region has the DNA TGTGCCAGCAGTTACGCGGGGCTCCCTAATTCACCCCTCCACTTT. As protein: CASSYAGLPNSPLHF.

The chain has TRBV11-1 and TRBJ2-3; a possible D gene is TRBD2 (6 bases). Germline V gene sequence: CDR1 SGHAT, CDR2 FQDESV (reference sequence). The CDR3 is 16 residues long. V shed 6 bases and J shed 2 bases, with 18 bases lying between them. The CDR3 here is CASRRGGISNTDTQYF. As DNA, the CDR3 is TGTGCCAGCAGGCGGGGCGGGATCTCCAACACAGATACGCAGTATTTT.

V gene TRBV7-6 combines with J gene TRBJ1-4; 9 bases are shared with TRBD1. V was clipped by 5 bases and J by 6 bases; unmatched bases: 4. This CDR3 is built from 14 residues. Germline V gives CDR1 SGHVS, CDR2 FNYEAQ. For the CDR3, the DNA is TGTGCCAGCAGCCTGACAGGGGGAGATGAAAAACTGTTTTTT. Amino acid sequence: CASSLTGGDEKLFF.

The chain recombines TRBV4-2 with TRBJ1-6; D uncertain. Germline V gene lookup returns CDR1 LGHNA and CDR2 YNFKEQ. This CDR3 has 13 residues. Trimming cost V 4 bases and J 9 bases, with 10 bases left between them. For the CDR3, the DNA is TGTGCCAGCAGCCTGATAGATGGTTCACCCCTCCACTTT. It encodes CASSLIDGSPLHF.

This clone occurred a few times. The CDR3 DNA reads TGTGCCAGCAGTGAGGTCCAGGGCGGCAATGAGCAGTTCTTC. Its translation: CASSEVQGGNEQFF. The V call is TRBV6-1, the J call TRBJ2-1, with D possibly matching TRBD1 (5 bases). The CDR3 is made up of 14 amino acids. Trimming cost V 3 bases and J 6 bases, with 12 bases left between them. Germline V gene sequence: CDR1 MNHNS, CDR2 SASEGT.

J is TRBJ1-6 and V is TRBV9; 8 positions agree with TRBD1. There are 18 residues in the CDR3. Trimming removed 2 bases from V and 11 bases from J; junction bases left unmatched: 18. Germline assignment: CDR1 SGDLS and CDR2 YYNGEE. The CDR3 region is CASSVGAVPSGGGPPLHF. The CDR3 coding sequence is TGTGCCAGCAGCGTTGGTGCTGTCCCGTCAGGGGGCGGTCCACCCCTCCACTTT.

This clone was seen a single time. The chain recombines TRBV24-1 with TRBJ1-1; D remains ambiguous. The CDR3 extends over 12 amino acids. Deletions cut 1 base from V and 8 bases from J, with 7 bases between. CDR1 and CDR2 from the germline V gene are KGHDR and SFDVKD. The CDR3 protein is CATSDLKAEAFF. CDR3 coding DNA: TGTGCCACCAGTGATTTAAAAGCGGAAGCTTTCTTT.

There are a few counts of this clone. V and J are TRBV15 and TRBJ2-5; 7 bases match TRBD2. The ends lost 0 bases at V and 5 bases at J; junction bases unmatched: 9. The CDR3 runs 16 residues. CDR1 and CDR2 (germline): LNHNV, YYDKDF (reference sequence). The CDR3, as DNA: TGTGCCACCAGCAGAGATCGGGTAGCGGGTTTTGAGACCCAGTACTTC. Its protein product is CATSRDRVAGFETQYF.

V usage is TRBV27 and J usage is TRBJ2-7; the match to TRBD1 covers 8 bases. The V gene end was trimmed by 3 bases and the J gene end by 4 bases; junction bases not matched to a gene: 5. The germline gives CDR1 MNHEY, CDR2 SMNVEV (reference sequence). This CDR3 region has 14 residues. This CDR3 reads CASSFGQGGYEQYF. CDR3 DNA: TGTGCCAGCAGTTTTGGACAGGGAGGATACGAGCAGTACTTC.

This sequence joins TRBV15 and TRBJ2-1; 12 bases fit TRBD2. The CDR3 is made up of 16 amino acids. V shed 0 bases and J 9 bases; nucleotides not matched to a gene: 6. The V gene's germline CDR1 is LNHNV and CDR2 YYDKDF (reference sequence). CDR3 protein: CATSRDRLAGAAEQFF. The CDR3 nucleotides are TGTGCCACCAGCAGAGATCGACTAGCGGGGGCTGCTGAGCAGTTCTTC.

V and J are TRBV27 and TRBJ2-2; TRBD1 is a possible D gene (6 bases). Deletions cut 4 bases from V and 6 bases from J, with 18 bases between. The CDR3 runs 16 residues. The germline V gene has CDR1 MNHEY and CDR2 SMNVEV (reference sequence). The CDR3 spells CASSYHRDQLAGELFF. The CDR3 nucleotides read TGTGCCAGCAGTTATCACAGGGACCAGCTAGCCGGGGAGCTGTTTTTT.

This chain uses TRBV5-1 with TRBJ1-2; 7 nucleotides match TRBD1. Germline loops: CDR1 SGHRS, CDR2 YFSETQ. The trim removed 5 bases at V and 2 bases at J, leaving 9 bases unmatched. This CDR3 has 15 amino acids. CDR3 residues: CASRFSRDRNYGYTF. The CDR3 DNA sequence: TGCGCCAGCAGATTTTCCCGGGACAGAAACTATGGCTACACCTTC. The full variable domain, completed using reference TRBV5-1 and TRBJ1-2, is KAGVTQTPRYLIKTRGQQVTLSCSPISGHRSVSWYQQTPGQGLQFLFEYFSETQRNKGNFPGRFSGRQFSNSRSEMNVSTLELGDSALYLCASRFSRDRNYGYTFGSGTRLTVV.

The chain carries TRBV15 and TRBJ2-1, with TRBD2 identical over 10 bases. With 3 bases clipped from V and 7 bases from J, the junction kept 12 bases outside the gene matches. Germline CDR1 reads LNHNV; CDR2 reads YYDKDF (reference sequence). CDR3 length: 17 residues. The CDR3 reads CATSSGLTSGKRNEQFF. CDR3 nucleotides: TGTGCCACCAGCAGCGGATTAACTAGCGGGAAAAGAAATGAGCAGTTCTTC.

The chain couples TRBV5-1 to TRBJ1-1, with a weak D call TRBD1 (5 bases). Trimming pared 4 bases from V and 4 bases from J, leaving 17 bases between. The length of the CDR3 is 15 residues. Looked up from germline, CDR1 is SGHRS and CDR2 is YFSETQ. CDR3 protein: CASSIGTSGSTEAFF. CDR3 DNA sequence: TGCGCCAGCAGCATAGGGACTTCTGGAAGCACTGAAGCTTTCTTT.

V and J are TRBV7-9 and TRBJ1-1; no clear D. The germline gives CDR1 SEHNR, CDR2 FQNEAQ (reference sequence). CDR3 size: 15 residues. Trimming left V 6 bases short and J 0 bases short, with 14 bases between. The CDR3 is CASSTFGDMNTEAFF. CDR3 nucleotide sequence: TGTGCCAGCAGTACTTTCGGGGATATGAACACTGAAGCTTTCTTT.

This clone was recorded only once. The rearrangement links TRBV13 to TRBJ2-1; D is unclear. The germline V gene encodes CDR1 PRHDT and CDR2 FYEKMQ (reference sequence). V lost 5 bases and J lost 7, with 15 bases in between. This CDR3 has 14 residues. The DNA for the CDR3 is TGTGCCAGCAGCCGTGGGCGCTCCCAGAATGAGCAGTTCTTC. It specifies CASSRGRSQNEQFF.

V and J are TRBV27 and TRBJ1-5; D is ambiguous. CDR3 length: 14 residues. Germline CDR1 reads MNHEY; CDR2 reads SMNVEV (reference sequence). Trimming took 1 base from V and 3 from J, leaving 7 bases between them. CDR3 loop: CASSLFSDNQPQHF. CDR3 in DNA: TGTGCCAGCAGTTTATTTTCAGACAATCAGCCCCAGCATTTT.

CDR3: CASSKGVGQLKLFF. As DNA, the CDR3 is TGTGCCAGCAGCAAAGGGGTGGGCCAGCTTAAACTGTTTTTT. V usage is TRBV21-1 and J usage is TRBJ1-4; the table's D call TRBD1 went unverified against the DNA. TRBV21-1 is labeled a pseudogene. CDR3 length: 14 residues.

This clone occurred once. J is TRBJ1-5 and V is TRBV12-3 or TRBV12-4, with D hard to call. Trimming stripped 3 bases from V and 4 bases from J, with 7 bases between. CDR3 length: 13 amino acids. DNA of the CDR3: TGTGCCAGCAGTTTGCGGGCGAATCAGCCCCAGCATTTT. Translated, it gives CASSLRANQPQHF.

Of note for this clone: The same CDR3 also results from other DNA sequences found in this sample. This chain links TRBV28 with TRBJ2-7; the match to TRBD2 covers 7 bases. V lost 3 bases, J lost 9 bases, and 2 bases stayed unmatched. Germline loops: CDR1 MDHEN, CDR2 SYDVKM. The CDR3 extends over 11 amino acids. CDR3 loop: CASSFSGGQYF. The DNA of the CDR3 is TGTGCCAGCAGTTTTTCGGGGGGGCAGTACTTC. The complete variable domain, with remaining parts taken from reference TRBV28 and TRBJ2-7, reads DVKVTQSSRYLVKRTGEKVFLECVQDMDHENMFWYRQDPGLGLRLIYFSYDVKMKEKGDIPEGYSVSREKKERFSLILESASTNQTSMYLCASSFSGGQYFGPGTRLTVT.

The rearrangement links TRBV28 to TRBJ1-1, with D perhaps TRBD1 (6 bases). Germline CDR1 MDHEN, CDR2 SYDVKM. The CDR3 spans 16 residues. V was trimmed by 5 bases and J by 4 bases, leaving 20 bases between them. This chain's CDR3 is CASSPHRENSVTEAFF. The CDR3 DNA sequence: TGTGCCAGCAGTCCTCACAGGGAAAACTCGGTCACTGAAGCTTTCTTT.

The chain has TRBV18 and TRBJ1-2, with 7 bases identical to TRBD1. This CDR3 contains 15 residues. Germline values: CDR1 KGHSH, CDR2 LQKENI. Trimming at V came to 3 bases and at J to 3 bases, leaving 7 bases not matched to a gene. In DNA form, the CDR3 reads TGTGCCAGCTCACCCGGCGGACAGGCGTACTATGGCTACACCTTC. Protein: CASSPGGQAYYGYTF. Drawing the rest from reference TRBV18 and TRBJ1-2, the complete variable domain is NAGVMQNPRHLVRRRGQEARLRCSPMKGHSHVYWYRQLPEEGLKFMVYLQKENIIDESGMPKERFSAEFPKEGPSILRIQQVVRGDSAAYFCASSPGGQAYYGYTFGSGTRLTVV.

The chain employs TRBV28 and TRBJ1-3; D perhaps matches TRBD1 (5 bases). Trimming removed 2 bases at V and 0 bases at J, with 11 bases between. The CDR3 spans 16 residues. Germline V gene data show CDR1 as MDHEN and CDR2 as SYDVKM. CDR3 DNA sequence: TGTGCCAGCAGTTTACTACAGGTGAACTCTGGAAACACCATATATTTT. Amino acid sequence: CASSLLQVNSGNTIYF.

The chain couples TRBV9 to TRBJ1-1, with a weak D call TRBD1 (5 bases). Germline loops: CDR1 SGDLS, CDR2 YYNGEE. The CDR3 consists of 15 residues. With 0 bases removed from V and 1 base from J, the gap between germline ends came to 10 bases. The CDR3 DNA is TGTGCCAGCAGCGTAGTCGGGAGGGGGAACACTGAAGCTTTCTTT. Its translation: CASSVVGRGNTEAFF.

The V gene is TRBV12-3 or TRBV12-4, the J gene TRBJ1-3; D not resolved. Trimming shortened V by 6 bases and J by 4 bases, and 7 bases separated the two germline ends. The CDR3 covers 12 residues. CDR3 residues: CASSPLGNTIYF. In nucleotides, the CDR3 is TGTGCCAGCAGCCCTCTAGGAAACACCATATATTTT.